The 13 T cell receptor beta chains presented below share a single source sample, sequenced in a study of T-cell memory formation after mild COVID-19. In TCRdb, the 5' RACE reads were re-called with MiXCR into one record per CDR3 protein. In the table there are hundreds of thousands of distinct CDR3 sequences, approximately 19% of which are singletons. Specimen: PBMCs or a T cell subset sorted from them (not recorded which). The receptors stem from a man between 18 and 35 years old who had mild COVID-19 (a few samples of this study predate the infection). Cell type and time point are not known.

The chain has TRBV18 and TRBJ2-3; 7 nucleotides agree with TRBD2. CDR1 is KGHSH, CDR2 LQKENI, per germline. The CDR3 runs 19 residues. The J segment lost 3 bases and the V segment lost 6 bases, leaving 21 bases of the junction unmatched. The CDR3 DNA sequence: TGTGCCAGCTCGCCCCCGGGACTACTGTTTACTTGGGGAACAGATACGCAGTATTTT. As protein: CASSPPGLLFTWGTDTQYF.

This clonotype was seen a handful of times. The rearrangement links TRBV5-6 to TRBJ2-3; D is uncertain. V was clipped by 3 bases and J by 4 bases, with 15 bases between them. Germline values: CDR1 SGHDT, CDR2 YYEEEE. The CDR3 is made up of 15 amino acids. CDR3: CASSSPSRQADTQYF. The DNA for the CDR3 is TGTGCCAGCAGCTCTCCCTCGCGGCAGGCAGATACGCAGTATTTT. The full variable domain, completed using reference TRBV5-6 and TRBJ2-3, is DAGVTQSPTHLIKTRGQQVTLRCSPKSGHDTVSWYQQALGQGPQFIFQYYEEEERQRGNFPDRFSGHQFPNYSSELNVNALLLGDSALYLCASSSPSRQADTQYFGPGTRLTVL.

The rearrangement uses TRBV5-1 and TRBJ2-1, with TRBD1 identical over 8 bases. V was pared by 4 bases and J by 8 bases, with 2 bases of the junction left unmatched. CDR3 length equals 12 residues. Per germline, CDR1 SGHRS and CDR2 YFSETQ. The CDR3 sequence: CASSQDRDEQFF. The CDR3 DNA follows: TGCGCCAGCAGCCAGGACAGGGATGAGCAGTTCTTC.

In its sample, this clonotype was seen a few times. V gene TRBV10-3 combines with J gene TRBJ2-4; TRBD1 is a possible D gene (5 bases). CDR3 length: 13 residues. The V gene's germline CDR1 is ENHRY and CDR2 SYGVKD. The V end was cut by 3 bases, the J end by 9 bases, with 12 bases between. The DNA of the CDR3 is TGTGCCATCAGTGAAACAGACAGTCGCATTCAGTACTTC. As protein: CAISETDSRIQYF.

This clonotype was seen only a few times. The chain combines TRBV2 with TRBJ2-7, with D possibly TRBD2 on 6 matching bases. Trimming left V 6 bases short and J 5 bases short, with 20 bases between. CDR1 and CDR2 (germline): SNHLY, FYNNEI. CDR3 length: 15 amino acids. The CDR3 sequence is CASSPSPGGIHEQYF. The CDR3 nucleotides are TGTGCCAGCAGCCCATCCCCTGGAGGGATCCACGAGCAGTACTTC. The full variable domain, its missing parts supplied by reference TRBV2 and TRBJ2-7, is EPEVTQTPSHQVTQMGQEVILRCVPISNHLYFYWYRQILGQKVEFLVSFYNNEISEKSEIFDDQFSVERPDGSNFTLKIRSTKLEDSAMYFCASSPSPGGIHEQYFGPGTRLTVT.

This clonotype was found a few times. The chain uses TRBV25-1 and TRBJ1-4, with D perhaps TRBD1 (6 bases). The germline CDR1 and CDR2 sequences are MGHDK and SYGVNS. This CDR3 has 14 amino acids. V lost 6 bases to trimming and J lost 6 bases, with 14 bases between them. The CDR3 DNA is TGTGCCAGCAGACCAGGGGCGGGGGATGAAAAACTGTTTTTT. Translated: CASRPGAGDEKLFF.

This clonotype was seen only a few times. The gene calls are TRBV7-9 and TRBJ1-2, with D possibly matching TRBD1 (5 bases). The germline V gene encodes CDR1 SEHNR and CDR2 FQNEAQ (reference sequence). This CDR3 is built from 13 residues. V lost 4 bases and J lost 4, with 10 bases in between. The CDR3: CASSSGRRYGYTF. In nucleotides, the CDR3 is TGTGCCAGCAGCTCGGGACGGCGCTATGGCTACACCTTC.

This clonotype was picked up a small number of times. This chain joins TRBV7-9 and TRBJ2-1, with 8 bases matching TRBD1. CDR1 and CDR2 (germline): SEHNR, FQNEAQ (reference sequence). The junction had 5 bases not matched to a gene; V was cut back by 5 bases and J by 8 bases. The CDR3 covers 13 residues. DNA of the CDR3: TGTGCCAGCAGCAGGACAGGGTCCGATGAGCAGTTCTTC. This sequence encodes CASSRTGSDEQFF.

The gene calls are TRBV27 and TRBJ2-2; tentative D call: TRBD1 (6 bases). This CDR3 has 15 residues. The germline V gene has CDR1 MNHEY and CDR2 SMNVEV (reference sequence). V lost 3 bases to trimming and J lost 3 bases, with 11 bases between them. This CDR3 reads CASSFQGFDTGELFF. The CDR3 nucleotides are TGTGCCAGCAGTTTTCAGGGGTTCGACACCGGGGAGCTGTTTTTT.

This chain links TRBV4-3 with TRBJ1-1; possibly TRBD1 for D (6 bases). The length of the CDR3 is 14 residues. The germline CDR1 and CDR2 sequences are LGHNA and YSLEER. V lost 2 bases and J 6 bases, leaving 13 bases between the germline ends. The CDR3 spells CASSQNTGLAEAFF. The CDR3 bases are TGCGCCAGCAGCCAAAACACAGGGCTAGCTGAAGCTTTCTTT.

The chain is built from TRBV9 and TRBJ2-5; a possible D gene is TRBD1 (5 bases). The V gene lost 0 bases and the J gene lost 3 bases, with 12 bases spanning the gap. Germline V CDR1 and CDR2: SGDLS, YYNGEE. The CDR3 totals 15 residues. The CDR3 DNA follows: TGTGCCAGCAGCGTAGGTCCGGACAACGAAGAGACCCAGTACTTC. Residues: CASSVGPDNEETQYF.

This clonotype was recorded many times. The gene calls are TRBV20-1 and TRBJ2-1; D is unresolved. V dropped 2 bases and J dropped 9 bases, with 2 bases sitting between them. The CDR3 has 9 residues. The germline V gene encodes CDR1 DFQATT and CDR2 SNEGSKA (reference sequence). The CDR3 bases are TGCAGTGCTAGAAGTGAGCAGTTCTTC. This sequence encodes CSARSEQFF.

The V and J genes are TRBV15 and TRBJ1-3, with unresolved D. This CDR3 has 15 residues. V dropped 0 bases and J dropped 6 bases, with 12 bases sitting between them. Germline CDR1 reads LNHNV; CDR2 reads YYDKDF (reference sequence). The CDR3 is CATSREVVSPNTIYF. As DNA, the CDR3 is TGTGCCACCAGCAGAGAAGTTGTCAGCCCAAACACCATATATTTT. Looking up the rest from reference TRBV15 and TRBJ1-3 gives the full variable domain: DAMVIQNPRYQVTQFGKPVTLSCSQTLNHNVMYWYQQKSSQAPKLLFHYYDKDFNNEADTPDNFQSRRPNTSFCFLDIRSPGLGDTAMYLCATSREVVSPNTIYFGEGSWLTVV.